The 2 T cell receptor beta chains given below trace back to one sample, sequenced in a study of patients and donors after allogeneic stem cell transplantation. TCRdb re-analysed the RT-PCR reads in MiXCR, keeping a single row per CDR3 protein. The sample yields approximately 210,000 distinct CDR3 sequences, approximately 41% seen once. The sample comprised blood, either unsorted or a sorted T cell fraction (not recorded which). The receptor source for this set is a human donor who was either an allogeneic HSCT recipient or a stem cell or donor lymphocyte infusion donor (not recorded which). It is not recorded whose cells these are; they may come from a transplant donor.

V is TRBV4-2 and J is TRBJ1-5, with 7 bases identical to TRBD1. Trimming at V came to 4 bases and at J to 2 bases, leaving 8 bases not matched to a gene. The germline CDR1 and CDR2 sequences are LGHNA and YNFKEQ. This CDR3 is built from 16 residues. This chain's CDR3 is CASSRGTEQGNQPQHF. CDR3 nucleotide sequence: TGTGCCAGCAGCCGCGGGACAGAACAGGGCAATCAGCCCCAGCATTTT.

The chain joins TRBV12-3 or TRBV12-4 to TRBJ1-5, with TRBD1 matching over 8 bases. The V gene end was trimmed by 5 bases and the J gene end by 6 bases; junction bases not matched to a gene: 6. This CDR3 region has 14 residues. The CDR3 sequence is CASSLTGGSQPQHF. CDR3 sequence (DNA): TGTGCCAGCAGTCTCACAGGGGGTAGTCAGCCCCAGCATTTT.